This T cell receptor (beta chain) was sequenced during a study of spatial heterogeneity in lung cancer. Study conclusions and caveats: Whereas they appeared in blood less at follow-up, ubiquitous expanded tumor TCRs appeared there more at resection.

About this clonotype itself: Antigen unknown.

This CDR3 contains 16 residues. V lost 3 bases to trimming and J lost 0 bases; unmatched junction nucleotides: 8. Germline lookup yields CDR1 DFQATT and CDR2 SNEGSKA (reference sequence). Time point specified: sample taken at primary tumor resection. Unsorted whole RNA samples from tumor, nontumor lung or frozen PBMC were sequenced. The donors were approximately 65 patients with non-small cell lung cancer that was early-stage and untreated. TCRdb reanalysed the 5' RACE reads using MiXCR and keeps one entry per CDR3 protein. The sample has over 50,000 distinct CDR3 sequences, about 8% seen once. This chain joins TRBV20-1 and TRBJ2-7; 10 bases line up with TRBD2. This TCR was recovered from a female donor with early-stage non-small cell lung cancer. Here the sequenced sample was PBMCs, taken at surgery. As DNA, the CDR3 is TGCAGTGCTAGGGGGGGGTCTAGCGGGAGCTCCTACGAGCAGTACTTC. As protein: CSARGGSSGSSYEQYF.